This T cell receptor (beta chain) comes out of a study of blood T cells in healthy people across ages. Germline lookup yields CDR1 LGHDT and CDR2 YNNKEL (reference sequence). This CDR3 is built from 15 residues. Then a second PCR, running roughly 7 to 11 cycles, was carried out with a sample-barcoded 5' primer and a J-beta primer mix. One entry per CDR3 protein results from TCRdb running MiXCR on the 5' RACE reads. The sample holds some 1.4 million distinct CDR3 sequences; roughly 40% are singletons and the top ten take 7% to 9.5%. This TCR came from a woman under 30 in good health. Material for sequencing was blood. This rearrangement joins TRBV3-1 to TRBJ2-4; D possibly uses TRBD1 or TRBD2 (5 bases each). The tail of the sequence fits TRBJ2-7 better, so the J call may be wrong. CDR3 DNA sequence: TGTGCCAGCAGCCAAGGGGGGTCCTCTGACTACGAGCAGTACTTC. It codes for CASSQGGSSDYEQYF.